These T cell receptor beta chains were read from a single sample in a study of blood T cell repertoires in COVID-19. Clones were sequenced by immunoSEQ multiplex PCR, and TCRdb holds only the in-frame ones, with some missing. The sample contains 55,000 to 70,000 clones, around 90% of which appear only once. The sequenced sample was peripheral blood. All receptors derive from a woman between 18 and 29 years old with acute or convalescent COVID-19. Both conserved end residues are trimmed from each CDR3. The order of the fields is J gene, D gene, V gene, CDR3 protein. D genes are given only for firm matches.

TRBJ2-1 | TRBD1 | TRBV18 | ASSLGQGSYNEQF
TRBJ1-1 | . | TRBV28 | ASEEVNTEAF
TRBJ2-3 | . | TRBV18 | ASSPRGSTDTQY
TRBJ1-6 | . | TRBV4-3 | ASSQGRYNSPLH
TRBJ1-1 | TRBD1 | TRBV3-1/TRBV3-2 | ASSRTGGDTEAF
TRBJ2-7 | TRBD2 | TRBV5-1 | ASSFSGSYEQY
TRBJ2-7 | TRBD1 | TRBV11-2 | ASSLVTGNSYEQY
TRBJ2-1 | TRBD2 | TRBV7-2 | ASSLGPAGAYEQF
TRBJ2-7 | . | TRBV5-6 | ASRELDSDYEQY
TRBJ1-6 | TRBD1 | TRBV6-1 | ASSELSGTGNSPLH
TRBJ1-5 | . | TRBV30 | AWRAGNNQPQH
TRBJ2-5 | . | TRBV7-2 | ASSLGVLPGETQY
TRBJ2-1 | . | TRBV10-3 | AISGGTTGIPYNEQF
TRBJ1-5 | . | TRBV12-5 | ASARDSNQPQH
TRBJ2-4 | . | TRBV5-5 | ASSTTGAKNIQY
TRBJ1-2 | TRBD1 | TRBV18 | ASSPGQGSYGYT
TRBJ2-7 | . | TRBV10-3 | AISEEEGGTYEQY
TRBJ2-2 | . | TRBV29-1 | SVALTGELF
TRBJ2-7 | . | TRBV4-1 | ASSQGQGPSYEQY
TRBJ2-1 | . | TRBV27 | ASSLRGGYYYNEQF
TRBJ2-2 | TRBD1 | TRBV27 | ASSLLGQGNTGELF
TRBJ2-3 | TRBD2 | TRBV9 | ASSVAPGGGDTQY
TRBJ2-3 | . | TRBV30 | AWSSHYTDTQY
TRBJ1-2 | TRBD1 | TRBV19 | ASRTGTGFDYGYT
TRBJ2-3 | TRBD1 | TRBV6-5 | ASTKGQGADTQY
TRBJ2-3 | TRBD2 | TRBV7-2 | ASSLFRPSGSTDTQY
TRBJ2-3 | TRBD1 | TRBV19 | ASRDRGSTDTQY
TRBJ2-7 | . | TRBV27 | ASSLYGYEQY
TRBJ1-1 | . | TRBV28 | ASINGGNTEAF
TRBJ1-6 | . | TRBV5-4 | ASSLAGVSPLH
TRBJ2-1 | TRBD2 | TRBV2 | ASREREGLFNEQF
TRBJ1-4 | . | TRBV29-1 | SVESRGQKLF
TRBJ1-4 | TRBD1 | TRBV7-9 | ASSLRQGKGEKLF
TRBJ1-2 | . | TRBV30 | ACVEVYGYT
TRBJ1-1 | TRBD1 | TRBV29-1 | SVAGQGTAF
TRBJ2-6 | . | TRBV28 | ASSLGGGLGANVLT
TRBJ1-4 | . | TRBV5-1 | ASSLTVSTNEKLF
TRBJ2-5 | TRBD2 | TRBV5-1 | ASSPSGTIETQY
TRBJ1-4 | . | TRBV4-3 | ASSQGGAATNEKLF
TRBJ2-7 | TRBD2 | TRBV6-5 | ASSLISGGTYEQY
TRBJ1-2 | . | TRBV30 | AWSQGRGYT
TRBJ2-2 | TRBD2 | TRBV3-1/TRBV3-2 | ASSRGSGGSNTGELF
TRBJ2-3 | TRBD2 | TRBV6-4 | ASSEYGAGGKDTQY
TRBJ1-5 | . | TRBV30 | AWHQAGSNQPQH
TRBJ2-7 | TRBD1 | TRBV2 | AWRTGGLYEQY
TRBJ2-1 | . | TRBV5-1 | ASSSRQTTYNEQF
TRBJ1-2 | . | TRBV13 | ASSRKPGTDYFYGYT
TRBJ1-6 | . | TRBV9 | ASSLRQSSSPLH